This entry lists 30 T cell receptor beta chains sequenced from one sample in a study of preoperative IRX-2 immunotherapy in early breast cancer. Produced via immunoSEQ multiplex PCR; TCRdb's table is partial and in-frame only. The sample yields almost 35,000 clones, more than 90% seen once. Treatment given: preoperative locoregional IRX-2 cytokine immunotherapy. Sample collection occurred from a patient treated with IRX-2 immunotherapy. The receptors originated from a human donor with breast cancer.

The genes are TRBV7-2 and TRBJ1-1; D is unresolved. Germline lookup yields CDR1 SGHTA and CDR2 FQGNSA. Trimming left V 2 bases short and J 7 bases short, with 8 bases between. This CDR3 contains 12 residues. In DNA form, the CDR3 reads TGTGCCAGCAGCTTAAATGAGGTTGAAGCTTTCTTT. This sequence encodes CASSLNEVEAFF.

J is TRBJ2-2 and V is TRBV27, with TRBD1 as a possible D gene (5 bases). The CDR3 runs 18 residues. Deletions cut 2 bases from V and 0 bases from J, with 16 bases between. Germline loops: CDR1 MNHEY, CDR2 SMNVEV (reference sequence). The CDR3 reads CASSLRVRWGANTGELFF. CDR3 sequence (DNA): TGTGCCAGCAGTTTAAGGGTTAGATGGGGCGCGAACACCGGGGAGCTGTTTTTT.

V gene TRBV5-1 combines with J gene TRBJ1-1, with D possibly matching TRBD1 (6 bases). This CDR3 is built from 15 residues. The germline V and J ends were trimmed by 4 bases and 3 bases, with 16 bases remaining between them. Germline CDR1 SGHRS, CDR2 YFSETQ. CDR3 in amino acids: CASSQRGAADTEAFF. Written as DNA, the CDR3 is TGCGCCAGCAGCCAGCGGGGGGCGGCGGACACTGAAGCTTTCTTT. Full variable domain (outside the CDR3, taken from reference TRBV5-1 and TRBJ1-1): KAGVTQTPRYLIKTRGQQVTLSCSPISGHRSVSWYQQTPGQGLQFLFEYFSETQRNKGNFPGRFSGRQFSNSRSEMNVSTLELGDSALYLCASSQRGAADTEAFFGQGTRLTVV.

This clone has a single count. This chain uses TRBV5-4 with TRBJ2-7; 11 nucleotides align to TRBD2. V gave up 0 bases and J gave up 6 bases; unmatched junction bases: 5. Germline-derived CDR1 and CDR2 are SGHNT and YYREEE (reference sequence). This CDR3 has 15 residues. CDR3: CASSLVGLAGGEQYF. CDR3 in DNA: TGTGCCAGCAGCTTGGTAGGTCTAGCGGGGGGCGAGCAGTACTTC.

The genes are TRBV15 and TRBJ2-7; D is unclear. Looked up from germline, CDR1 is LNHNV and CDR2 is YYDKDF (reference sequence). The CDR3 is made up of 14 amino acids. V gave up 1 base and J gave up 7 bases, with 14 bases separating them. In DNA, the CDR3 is TGTGCCACCAGCAGAGTGACGGAACCCATGGAGCAGTACTTC. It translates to CATSRVTEPMEQYF.

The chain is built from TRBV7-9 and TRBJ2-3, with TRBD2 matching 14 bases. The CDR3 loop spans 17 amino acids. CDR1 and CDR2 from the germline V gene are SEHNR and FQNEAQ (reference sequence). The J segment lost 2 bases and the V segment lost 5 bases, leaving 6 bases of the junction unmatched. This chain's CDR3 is CASSPRTSGGTTDTQYF. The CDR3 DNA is TGTGCCAGCAGCCCCCGGACTAGCGGGGGGACCACAGATACGCAGTATTTT.

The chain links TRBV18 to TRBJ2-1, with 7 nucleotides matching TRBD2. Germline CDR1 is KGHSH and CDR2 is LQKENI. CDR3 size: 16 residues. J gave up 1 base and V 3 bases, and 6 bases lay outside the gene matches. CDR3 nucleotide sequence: TGTGCCAGCTCACCGTCAGCTAGCGGTTCCTACAATGAGCAGTTCTTC. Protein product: CASSPSASGSYNEQFF.

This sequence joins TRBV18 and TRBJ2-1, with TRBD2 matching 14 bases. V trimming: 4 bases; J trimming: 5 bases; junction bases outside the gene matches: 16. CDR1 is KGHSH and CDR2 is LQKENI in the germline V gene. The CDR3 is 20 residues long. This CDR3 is CASSLITRLAGGPSHNEQFF. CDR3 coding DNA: TGTGCCAGCTCACTTATTACGCGACTAGCGGGAGGGCCTTCCCACAATGAGCAGTTCTTC. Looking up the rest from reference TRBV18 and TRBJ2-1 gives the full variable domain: NAGVMQNPRHLVRRRGQEARLRCSPMKGHSHVYWYRQLPEEGLKFMVYLQKENIIDESGMPKERFSAEFPKEGPSILRIQQVVRGDSAAYFCASSLITRLAGGPSHNEQFFGPGTRLTVL.

The CDR3 DNA follows: TGTGCCAGCAGTCGGACAGGGGAATCCGGGGAGCTGTTTTTT. Protein: CASSRTGESGELFF. This chain connects TRBV6-6 to TRBJ2-2; TRBD1 aligns across 9 bases. The germline V gene encodes CDR1 MNHNY and CDR2 SVGAGI (reference sequence). The CDR3 length is 14 residues. With V trimmed by 5 bases and J by 6 bases, 4 bases remained unmatched.

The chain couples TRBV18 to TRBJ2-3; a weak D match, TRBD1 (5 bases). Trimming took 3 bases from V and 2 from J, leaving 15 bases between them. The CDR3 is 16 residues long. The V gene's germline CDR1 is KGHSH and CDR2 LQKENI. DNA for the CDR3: TGTGCCAGCTCACCCGAGACAATAGGGGCCACAGATACGCAGTATTTT. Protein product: CASSPETIGATDTQYF.

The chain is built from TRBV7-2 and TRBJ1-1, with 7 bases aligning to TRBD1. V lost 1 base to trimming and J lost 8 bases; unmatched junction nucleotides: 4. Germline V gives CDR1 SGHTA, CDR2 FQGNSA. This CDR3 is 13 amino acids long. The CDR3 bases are TGTGCCAGCAGCTTAGGGGTGACAGGGGAAGCTTTCTTT. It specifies CASSLGVTGEAFF.

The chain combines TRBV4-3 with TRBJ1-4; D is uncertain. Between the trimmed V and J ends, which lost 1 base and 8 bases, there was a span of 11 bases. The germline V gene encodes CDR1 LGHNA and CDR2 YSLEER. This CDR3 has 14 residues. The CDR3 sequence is CASSQAATGEKLFF. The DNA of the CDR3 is TGCGCCAGCAGCCAAGCTGCAACGGGGGAAAAACTGTTTTTT.

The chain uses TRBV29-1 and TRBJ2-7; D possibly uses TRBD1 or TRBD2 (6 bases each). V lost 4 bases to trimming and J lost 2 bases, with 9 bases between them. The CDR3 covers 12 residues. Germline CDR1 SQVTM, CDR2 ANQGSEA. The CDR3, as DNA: TGCAGCGTTGCTCGGGGGCCCTACGAGCAGTACTTC. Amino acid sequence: CSVARGPYEQYF.

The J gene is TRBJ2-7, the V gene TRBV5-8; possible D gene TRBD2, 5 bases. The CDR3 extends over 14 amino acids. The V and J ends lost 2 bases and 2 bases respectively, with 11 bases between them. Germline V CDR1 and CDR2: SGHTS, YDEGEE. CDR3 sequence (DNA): TGTGCCAGCAGCTTCGCCGGGAACCCCTACGAGCAGTACTTC. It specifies CASSFAGNPYEQYF.

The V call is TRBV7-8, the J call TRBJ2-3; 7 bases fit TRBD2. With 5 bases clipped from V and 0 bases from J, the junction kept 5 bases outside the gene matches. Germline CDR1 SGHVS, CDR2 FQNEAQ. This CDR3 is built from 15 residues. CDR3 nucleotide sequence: TGTGCCAGCAGCCCTGGGGGGGGGAGCACAGATACGCAGTATTTT. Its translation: CASSPGGGSTDTQYF.

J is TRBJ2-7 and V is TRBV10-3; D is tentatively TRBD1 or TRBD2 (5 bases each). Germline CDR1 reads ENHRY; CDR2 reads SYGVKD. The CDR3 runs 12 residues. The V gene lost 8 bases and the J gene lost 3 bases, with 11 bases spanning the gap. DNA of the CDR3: TGTGCCATCGGGGGAGACGGCTACGAGCAGTACTTC. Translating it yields CAIGGDGYEQYF.

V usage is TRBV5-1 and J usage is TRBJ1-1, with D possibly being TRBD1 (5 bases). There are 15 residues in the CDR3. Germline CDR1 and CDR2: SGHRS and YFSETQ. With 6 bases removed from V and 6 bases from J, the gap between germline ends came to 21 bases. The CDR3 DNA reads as TGCGCCAGCAAGGTGCAGGGTGGGGTTATCGCTGAAGCTTTCTTT. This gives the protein CASKVQGGVIAEAFF.

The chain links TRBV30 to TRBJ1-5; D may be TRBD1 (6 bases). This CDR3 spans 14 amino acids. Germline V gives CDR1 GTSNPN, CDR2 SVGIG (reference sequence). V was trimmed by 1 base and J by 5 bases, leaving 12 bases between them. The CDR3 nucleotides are TGTGCCTGGAGTGGGGGGGCCTCCTATCAGCCCCAGCATTTT. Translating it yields CAWSGGASYQPQHF.

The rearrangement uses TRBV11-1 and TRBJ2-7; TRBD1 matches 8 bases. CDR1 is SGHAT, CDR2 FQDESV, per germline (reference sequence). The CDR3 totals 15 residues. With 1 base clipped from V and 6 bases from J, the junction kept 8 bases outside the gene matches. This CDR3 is CASSLDGQGAVEQYF. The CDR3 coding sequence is TGTGCCAGCAGCTTAGATGGTCAGGGGGCCGTCGAGCAGTACTTC. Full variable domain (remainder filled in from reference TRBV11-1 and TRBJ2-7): EAEVAQSPRYKITEKSQAVAFWCDPISGHATLYWYRQILGQGPELLVQFQDESVVDDSQLPKDRFSAERLKGVDSTLKIQPAELGDSAMYLCASSLDGQGAVEQYFGPGTRLTVT.

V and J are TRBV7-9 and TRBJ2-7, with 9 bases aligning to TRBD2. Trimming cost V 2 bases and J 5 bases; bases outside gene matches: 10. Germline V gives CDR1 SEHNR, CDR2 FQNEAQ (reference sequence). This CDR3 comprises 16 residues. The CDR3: CASSLRSGTSFDEQYF. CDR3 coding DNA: TGTGCCAGCAGCTTAAGATCCGGGACTAGCTTTGACGAGCAGTACTTC.

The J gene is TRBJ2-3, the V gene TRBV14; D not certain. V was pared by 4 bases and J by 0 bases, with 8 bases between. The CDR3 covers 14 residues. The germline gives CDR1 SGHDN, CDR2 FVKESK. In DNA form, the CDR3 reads TGTGCCAGCAGCCCCCGAACTAGCACAGATACGCAGTATTTT. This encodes CASSPRTSTDTQYF.

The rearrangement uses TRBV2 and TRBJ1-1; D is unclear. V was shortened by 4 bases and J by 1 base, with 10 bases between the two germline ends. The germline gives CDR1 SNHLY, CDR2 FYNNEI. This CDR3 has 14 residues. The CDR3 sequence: CASSVHRENTEAFF. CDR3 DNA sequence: TGTGCCAGCAGTGTCCACCGGGAGAACACTGAAGCTTTCTTT.

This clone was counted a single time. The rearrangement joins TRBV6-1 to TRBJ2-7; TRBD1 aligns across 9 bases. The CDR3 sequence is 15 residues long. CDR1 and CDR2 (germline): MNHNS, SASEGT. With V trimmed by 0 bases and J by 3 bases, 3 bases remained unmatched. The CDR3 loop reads CASSEAGQGYYEQYF. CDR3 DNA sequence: TGTGCCAGCAGTGAAGCCGGACAGGGGTACTACGAGCAGTACTTC.

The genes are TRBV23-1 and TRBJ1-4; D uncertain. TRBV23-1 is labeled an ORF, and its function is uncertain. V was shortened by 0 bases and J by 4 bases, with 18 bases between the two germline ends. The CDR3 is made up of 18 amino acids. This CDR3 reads CASSQSVAFRGYNEKLFF. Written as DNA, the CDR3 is TGCGCCAGCAGTCAATCGGTAGCTTTTCGGGGATATAATGAAAAACTGTTTTTT.

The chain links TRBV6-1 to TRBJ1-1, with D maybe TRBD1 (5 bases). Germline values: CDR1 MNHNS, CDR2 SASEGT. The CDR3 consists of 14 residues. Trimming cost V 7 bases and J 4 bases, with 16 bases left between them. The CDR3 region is CASTLGVGPTEAFF. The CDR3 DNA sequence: TGTGCCAGCACGTTAGGGGTAGGGCCCACTGAAGCTTTCTTT.

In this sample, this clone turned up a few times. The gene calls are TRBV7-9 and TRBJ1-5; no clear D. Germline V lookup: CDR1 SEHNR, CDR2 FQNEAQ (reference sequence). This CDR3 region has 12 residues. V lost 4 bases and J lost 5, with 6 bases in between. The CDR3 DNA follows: TGTGCCAGCAGCTCAGAAGATCAGCCCCAGCATTTT. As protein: CASSSEDQPQHF.

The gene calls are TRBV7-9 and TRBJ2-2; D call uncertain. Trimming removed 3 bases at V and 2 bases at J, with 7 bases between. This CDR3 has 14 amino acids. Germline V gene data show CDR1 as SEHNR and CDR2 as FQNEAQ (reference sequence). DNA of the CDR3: TGTGCCAGCAGCTTCGCCCAAAACACCGGGGAGCTGTTTTTT. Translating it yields CASSFAQNTGELFF.

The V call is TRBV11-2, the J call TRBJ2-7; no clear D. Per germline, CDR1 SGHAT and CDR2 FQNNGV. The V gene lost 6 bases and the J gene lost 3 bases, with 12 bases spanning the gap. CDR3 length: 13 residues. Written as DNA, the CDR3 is TGTGCCAGCAGTCCAAATCTTCTCTACGAGCAGTACTTC. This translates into CASSPNLLYEQYF.

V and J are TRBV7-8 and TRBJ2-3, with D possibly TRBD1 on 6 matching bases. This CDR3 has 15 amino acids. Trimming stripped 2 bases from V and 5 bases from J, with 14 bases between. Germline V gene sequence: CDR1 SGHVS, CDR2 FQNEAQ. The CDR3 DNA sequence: TGTGCCAGCAGCTTAAGGGGGAATTTTGGAGATACGCAGTATTTT. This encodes CASSLRGNFGDTQYF.

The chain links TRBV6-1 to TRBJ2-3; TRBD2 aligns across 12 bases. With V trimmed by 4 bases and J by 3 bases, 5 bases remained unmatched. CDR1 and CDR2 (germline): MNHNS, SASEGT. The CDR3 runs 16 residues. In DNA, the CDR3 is TGTGCCAGCAGTGCCGCGACTAGCGGGGGAACAGATACGCAGTATTTT. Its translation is CASSAATSGGTDTQYF.